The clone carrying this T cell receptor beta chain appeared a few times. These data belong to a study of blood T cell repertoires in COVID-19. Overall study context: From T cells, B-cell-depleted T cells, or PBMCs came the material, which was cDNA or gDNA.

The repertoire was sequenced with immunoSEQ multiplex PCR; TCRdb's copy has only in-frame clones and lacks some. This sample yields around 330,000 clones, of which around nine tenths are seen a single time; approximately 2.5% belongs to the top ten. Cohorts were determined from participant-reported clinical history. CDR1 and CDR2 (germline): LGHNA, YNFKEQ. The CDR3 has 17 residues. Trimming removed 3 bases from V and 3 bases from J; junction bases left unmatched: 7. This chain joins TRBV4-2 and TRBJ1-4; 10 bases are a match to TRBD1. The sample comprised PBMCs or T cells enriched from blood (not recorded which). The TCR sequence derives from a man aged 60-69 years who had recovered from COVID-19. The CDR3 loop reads CASSHSDRGSANEKLFF. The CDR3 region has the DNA TGTGCCAGCAGCCATTCGGACAGGGGGTCGGCTAATGAAAAACTGTTTTTT.